Listed below are T cell receptor beta chains from one sample, sequenced in a study of T-cell memory formation after mild COVID-19. TCRdb independently ran MiXCR on the 5' RACE reads; one entry per CDR3 protein. The data contain about 420,000 distinct CDR3 sequences, about 22% of them singletons. Sequenced sample: PBMCs or a T cell subset sorted from them (not recorded which). These receptors were obtained from an adult woman who had mild COVID-19 (a few samples of this study predate the infection). Cell type and time point are not known. The CDR3 runs from the conserved cysteine through the conserved F or W. The order of the fields is clone size, V gene, D gene, J gene, CDR3 DNA, CDR3 protein. A D gene is named only where the DNA matches it firmly. Part of the rows lack a size; the others show once, few, many or a class for expanded clones.

size: -
V: TRBV30
D: -
J: TRBJ1-5
DNA: TGTGCCTACGAGGGGAATGGACAGCCCCAGCATTTT
CDR3: CAYEGNGQPQHF

size: -
V: TRBV6-6
D: -
J: TRBJ2-2
DNA: TGTGCCAGCAGTTACAGGTCCCCCGGGGAGCTGTTTTTT
CDR3: CASSYRSPGELFF

size: -
V: TRBV12-3/TRBV12-4
D: -
J: TRBJ1-3
DNA: TGTGCCAGCAGTTTAGGGGGACAAAGCTCTGGAAACACCATATATTTT
CDR3: CASSLGGQSSGNTIYF

size: few
V: TRBV5-1
D: TRBD1
J: TRBJ2-5
DNA: TGCGCCAGCAGCTTGTTACCGGACAGGCAAGAGACCCAGTACTTC
CDR3: CASSLLPDRQETQYF

size: few
V: TRBV5-1
D: TRBD2
J: TRBJ2-3
DNA: TGCGCCAGCAGCTTGGCCGAGCGGGGGGATTTGGATACGCAGTATTTT
CDR3: CASSLAERGDLDTQYF

size: -
V: TRBV7-2
D: TRBD1
J: TRBJ1-5
DNA: TGTGCCAGCAGCCCGACAGGGCACAATCAGCCCCAGCATTTT
CDR3: CASSPTGHNQPQHF

size: -
V: TRBV7-9
D: -
J: TRBJ1-3
DNA: TGTGCCAGCAGCCGGACGGACTCTGGAAACACCATATATTTT
CDR3: CASSRTDSGNTIYF

size: -
V: TRBV5-1
D: -
J: TRBJ1-3
DNA: TGCGCCAGCAGCTTGGATCTGGGGAGAGGAAACACCATATATTTT
CDR3: CASSLDLGRGNTIYF

size: -
V: TRBV10-2
D: -
J: TRBJ1-5
DNA: TGCGCCAGCACCACAGGTAGCTATCAGCCCCAGCATTTT
CDR3: CASTTGSYQPQHF

size: -
V: TRBV4-1
D: TRBD1
J: TRBJ1-2
DNA: TGCGCCAGCAGCCAGGGGGGACAGTTCTATGGCTACACCTTC
CDR3: CASSQGGQFYGYTF

size: few
V: TRBV24-1
D: TRBD1
J: TRBJ2-5
DNA: TGTGCCACCAGTGATGAGGGACAGGGGCAAGAGACCCAGTACTTC
CDR3: CATSDEGQGQETQYF

size: few
V: TRBV24-1
D: -
J: TRBJ2-2
DNA: TGTGCCACCAGTGATTTAGGGGACCCCACCGGGGAGCTGTTTTTT
CDR3: CATSDLGDPTGELFF